The next 10 T cell receptor beta chains were all read from a single sample in a study of CD8 T cells in ankylosing spondylitis. Whole-study results and caveats: Roughly eight highly homologous variants made up a TCR beta motif that seemed to typify ankylosing spondylitis blood.

These receptors' antigens are unknown. TCRdb fed the 5' RACE reads into MiXCR, producing one record per CDR3 protein. This repertoire shows some 800,000 distinct CDR3 sequences, about 11% found once; its top ten account for about 0.49%. Sequences were obtained from blood, either unsorted or a sorted T cell fraction (not recorded which). All receptors come from a male donor with ankylosing spondylitis.

This chain uses TRBV20-1 with TRBJ1-2; D is undetermined. This CDR3 has 14 residues. Trimming took off 3 bases at V and 8 bases at J, with 19 bases between the two ends. Germline V gene lookup returns CDR1 DFQATT and CDR2 SNEGSKA (reference sequence). CDR3 coding DNA: TGCAGTGCTAGCTCCCAGAGCGGCACTACGGGCTACACCTTC. Translated: CSASSQSGTTGYTF.

This clonotype was recorded at least ten times. V and J are TRBV29-1 and TRBJ2-1, with 8 nucleotides matching TRBD2. This CDR3 has 15 amino acids. Trimming removed 1 base from V and 9 bases from J; junction bases left unmatched: 11. The germline CDR1 and CDR2 sequences are SQVTM and ANQGSEA. CDR3 in amino acids: CSVEGGTRKRGEQFF. DNA of the CDR3: TGCAGCGTTGAAGGCGGGACTAGGAAGAGGGGTGAGCAGTTCTTC.

This clonotype occurred many times. CDR3 sequence: CASSFPETQYF. The DNA for the CDR3 is TGTGCCAGCAGCTTCCCCGAGACCCAGTACTTC. The gene calls are TRBV7-2 and TRBJ2-5, with D unresolved. Germline-derived CDR1 and CDR2 are SGHTA and FQGNSA. Between the trimmed V and J ends, which lost 3 bases and 5 bases, there was a span of 4 bases. The CDR3 is 11 amino acids.

The rearrangement joins TRBV5-1 to TRBJ2-2; 7 bases align to TRBD2. Trimming took 5 bases from V and 0 from J; bases not matched to a gene: 10. Germline assignment: CDR1 SGHRS and CDR2 YFSETQ. This CDR3 is 17 amino acids long. The CDR3 sequence: CASSFPLADPNTGELFF. The CDR3 nucleotides are TGCGCCAGCAGTTTCCCCCTAGCGGACCCGAACACCGGGGAGCTGTTTTTT.

The chain is built from TRBV4-2 and TRBJ1-4, with TRBD1 matching 7 bases. The CDR3 loop spans 15 amino acids. From germline, CDR1 is LGHNA and CDR2 YNFKEQ. V lost 0 bases to trimming and J lost 4 bases; unmatched junction nucleotides: 2. The DNA for the CDR3 is TGTGCCAGCAGCCAAGAACCAGGGGGTAATGAAAAACTGTTTTTT. As protein: CASSQEPGGNEKLFF.

This chain links TRBV20-1 with TRBJ2-2; 9 nucleotides match TRBD2. Germline V gene lookup returns CDR1 DFQATT and CDR2 SNEGSKA (reference sequence). V was pared by 4 bases and J by 4 bases, with 7 bases of the junction left unmatched. CDR3 length: 15 residues. The CDR3 DNA follows: TGCAGTGCTATCATAGCGGGAGTCGCCACCGGGGAGCTGTTTTTT. Amino acid sequence: CSAIIAGVATGELFF.

This chain connects TRBV7-2 to TRBJ2-5; possibly TRBD2 for D (5 bases). Deletions cut 4 bases from V and 5 bases from J, with 14 bases between. Germline CDR1 is SGHTA and CDR2 is FQGNSA. The CDR3 consists of 14 residues. DNA of the CDR3: TGTGCCAGCAGCTCGGGGAACATGAGGGAGACCCAGTACTTC. It is translated as CASSSGNMRETQYF.

There are a few counts of this clonotype. The chain joins TRBV4-1 to TRBJ2-7; D gene unclear. Trimming took 1 base from V and 3 from J, leaving 10 bases between them. CDR1 MGHRA and CDR2 YSYEKL come from the germline V gene. The CDR3 spans 14 residues. In DNA, the CDR3 is TGCGCCAGCAGCCAAGTGGGCAGCTACTACGAGCAGTACTTC. As protein: CASSQVGSYYEQYF.

This clonotype was counted many times. The chain carries TRBV12-3 or TRBV12-4 and TRBJ2-7; 8 nucleotides match TRBD2. J was trimmed by 2 bases and V by 3 bases; bases with no gene match: 3. This CDR3 has 14 residues. As DNA, the CDR3 is TGTGCCAGCAGTTTTAGCGGGGCGACCTACGAGCAGTACTTC. Translation: CASSFSGATYEQYF.

This clonotype was seen a few times. V usage is TRBV6-1 and J usage is TRBJ1-5; D is undetermined. Germline V gene lookup returns CDR1 MNHNS and CDR2 SASEGT. The CDR3 length is 13 residues. V lost 4 bases, J lost 7 bases, and 11 bases lay in between. The CDR3 protein is CASSGRVGQPQHF. The CDR3 coding sequence is TGTGCCAGCAGTGGGAGGGTCGGGCAGCCCCAGCATTTT.